These 31 T cell receptor beta chains originate from one sample sequenced in a study of T cell responses to AZD1222 COVID-19 vaccine. The method was immunoSEQ multiplex PCR; TCRdb's version includes in-frame clones alone and lacks a portion of them. The profile shows approximately 180,000 clones, 90% of them singletons. This specimen consisted of peripheral blood, obtained on day 0 of AZD1222 vaccination. Source of these receptors: an adult in good health.

V and J are TRBV4-2 and TRBJ2-7; 9 nucleotides align to TRBD1. The CDR3 loop spans 15 amino acids. The V segment lost 3 bases and the J segment 3 bases; nucleotides outside the gene matches: 6. Germline CDR1 is LGHNA and CDR2 is YNFKEQ. CDR3 sequence (DNA): TGTGCCAGCAGCCAGGAAGGGACAGGGAACTACGAGCAGTACTTC. This codes for CASSQEGTGNYEQYF.

The chain couples TRBV6-1 to TRBJ1-2; tentatively, D is TRBD1 (6 bases). Germline lookup yields CDR1 MNHNS and CDR2 SASEGT. The CDR3 length is 15 residues. The V end was cut by 3 bases, the J end by 4 bases, with 15 bases between. The CDR3 DNA follows: TGTGCCAGCAGTGAGATATTAACAGGGCCCTATGGCTACACCTTC. Translated, it gives CASSEILTGPYGYTF.

The chain is built from TRBV29-1 and TRBJ2-1, with D perhaps being TRBD1 or TRBD2 (5 bases each). The CDR3 is made up of 10 amino acids. Germline assignment: CDR1 SQVTM and CDR2 ANQGSEA. V was shortened by 7 bases and J by 10 bases, with 11 bases between the two germline ends. CDR3 nucleotides: TGCAGCGGGGGGATAAGGGAGCAGTTCTTC. Its protein is CSGGIREQFF.

The gene calls are TRBV7-2 and TRBJ1-1, with D tentatively TRBD1 (5 bases). There are 14 residues in the CDR3. Germline CDR1 and CDR2: SGHTA and FQGNSA. Deletions cut 1 base from V and 5 bases from J, with 11 bases between. The CDR3 region has the DNA TGTGCCAGCAGCTTAGGGCAGGGCCGAACTGAAGCTTTCTTT. It codes for CASSLGQGRTEAFF.

J is TRBJ2-3 and V is TRBV28; a weak D match, TRBD1 (6 bases). Per the germline V gene, CDR1 is MDHEN and CDR2 is SYDVKM. The CDR3 is 15 residues long. V was cut by 5 bases and J by 3 bases, with 15 bases left in between. The CDR3 DNA is TGTGCCAGCAGTCCCTCCTGGCAGGGGACAGATACGCAGTATTTT. Its protein product is CASSPSWQGTDTQYF. The full variable domain, completed using reference TRBV28 and TRBJ2-3, is DVKVTQSSRYLVKRTGEKVFLECVQDMDHENMFWYRQDPGLGLRLIYFSYDVKMKEKGDIPEGYSVSREKKERFSLILESASTNQTSMYLCASSPSWQGTDTQYFGPGTRLTVL.

The genes are TRBV6-5 and TRBJ1-4, with D possibly being TRBD1 (5 bases). Germline V gene sequence: CDR1 MNHEY, CDR2 SVGAGI. V lost 4 bases and J 7 bases, leaving 13 bases between the germline ends. The CDR3 runs 14 residues. The CDR3 sequence is CASSLGQGAEKLFF. The CDR3 nucleotides are TGTGCCAGCAGTTTGGGGCAGGGAGCTGAAAAACTGTTTTTT.

The chain carries TRBV4-2 and TRBJ2-3; 8 positions match TRBD2. The CDR3 has 19 amino acids. V lost 3 bases, J lost 1 base, and 15 bases stayed unmatched. Germline values: CDR1 LGHNA, CDR2 YNFKEQ. The CDR3 nucleotides are TGTGCCAGCAGCCAGGGCCCCCACGGGGGGGGGCTCGGCACAGATACGCAGTATTTT. It yields the protein CASSQGPHGGGLGTDTQYF.

The chain combines TRBV10-3 with TRBJ2-7; 7 bases align to TRBD2. V lost 6 bases, J lost 5 bases, and 7 bases stayed unmatched. This CDR3 has 13 residues. CDR1 and CDR2 (germline): ENHRY, SYGVKD. The CDR3 is CAIRRERDDEQYF. The CDR3 nucleotides are TGTGCCATCAGGCGGGAGAGGGATGACGAGCAGTACTTC.

The J gene is TRBJ2-5, the V gene TRBV6-5; no clear D gene. V lost 2 bases, J lost 2 bases, and 6 bases lay in between. The germline gives CDR1 MNHEY, CDR2 SVGAGI. The CDR3 is 13 residues long. The CDR3 sequence: CASSYDGQETQYF. In nucleotides, the CDR3 is TGTGCCAGCAGTTACGATGGACAAGAGACCCAGTACTTC.

The chain carries TRBV5-6 and TRBJ2-7; TRBD2 is a possible D gene (6 bases). In germline, CDR1 is SGHDT, CDR2 YYEEEE. V was pared by 0 bases and J by 3 bases, with 10 bases between. The CDR3 consists of 14 residues. The CDR3 nucleotides are TGTGCCAGCAGCTTGGTTGGGACTCTCTACGAGCAGTACTTC. It is translated as CASSLVGTLYEQYF.

On this clone itself: The sample contains more than one DNA sequence encoding this CDR3. This chain links TRBV30 with TRBJ2-7, with 8 positions matching TRBD1. This CDR3 has 14 amino acids. Germline values: CDR1 GTSNPN, CDR2 SVGIG (reference sequence). Trimming cost V 2 bases and J 4 bases; bases outside gene matches: 7. Written as DNA, the CDR3 is TGTGCCTGGAGTACCGGGACAGGTTCGTACGAGCAGTACTTC. The encoded protein is CAWSTGTGSYEQYF.

This clone was seen more than once but under ten times. The gene calls are TRBV5-6 and TRBJ2-5, with TRBD1 identical over 7 bases. Germline V gene sequence: CDR1 SGHDT, CDR2 YYEEEE. Unmatched junction bases numbered 9, after V lost 4 bases and J lost 0 bases. This CDR3 is 16 amino acids long. The CDR3 protein is CASSGKGQMYQETQYF. CDR3 nucleotides: TGTGCCAGCAGCGGCAAGGGACAGATGTACCAAGAGACCCAGTACTTC.

This chain joins TRBV30 and TRBJ1-1; 10 nucleotides align to TRBD1. This CDR3 comprises 14 residues. V lost 2 bases, J lost 1 base, and 1 base stayed unmatched. From germline, CDR1 is GTSNPN and CDR2 SVGIG (reference sequence). Here the CDR3 DNA reads TGTGCCTGGAGTCGGGACAGGGGGAACACTGAAGCTTTCTTT. This encodes CAWSRDRGNTEAFF.

V is TRBV25-1 and J is TRBJ1-5; D gene unclear. The V end lost 3 bases, the J end lost 7 bases, and 13 bases lay between the germline ends. The CDR3 is made up of 14 amino acids. CDR1 is MGHDK and CDR2 is SYGVNS in the germline V gene. CDR3 sequence: CASSENRGGQPQHF. DNA for the CDR3: TGTGCCAGCAGTGAGAACAGAGGCGGCCAGCCCCAGCATTTT. The full variable domain, in which reference TRBV25-1 and TRBJ1-5 provide the parts outside the CDR3, is EADIYQTPRYLVIGTGKKITLECSQTMGHDKMYWYQQDPGMELHLIHYSYGVNSTEKGDLSSESTVSRIRTEHFPLTLESARPSHTSQYLCASSENRGGQPQHFGDGTRLSIL.

The V and J genes are TRBV5-1 and TRBJ1-5, with D perhaps matching TRBD1 (5 bases). CDR1 and CDR2 (germline): SGHRS, YFSETQ. V was trimmed by 4 bases and J by 9 bases, leaving 17 bases between them. The CDR3 is made up of 14 amino acids. CDR3 DNA sequence: TGCGCCAGCAGCCGGGGGATGAACGAGGGGCCCCAGCATTTT. Its translation is CASSRGMNEGPQHF.

This clone has just a few counts. This chain links TRBV11-2 with TRBJ2-5; D call uncertain. CDR1 is SGHAT and CDR2 is FQNNGV in the germline V gene. The CDR3 loop spans 13 amino acids. Deletions cut 5 bases from V and 3 bases from J, with 10 bases between. The CDR3 nucleotides read TGTGCCAGCAGCCCGCGGCAGAAAGAGACCCAGTACTTC. Amino acids: CASSPRQKETQYF.

The rearrangement joins TRBV5-4 to TRBJ2-7; the D is unclear. The length of the CDR3 is 14 residues. CDR1 is SGHNT, CDR2 YYREEE, per germline (reference sequence). The V end lost 4 bases, the J end lost 5 bases, and 16 bases lay between the germline ends. The CDR3 loop reads CASSPRGNLNEQYF. The DNA for the CDR3 is TGTGCCAGCAGCCCCCGCGGCAACCTGAACGAGCAGTACTTC.

The CDR3 nucleotides read TGCGCCAGCAGCTTTCGTACAGGTGGATCCTACGAGCAGTACTTC. Translating gives CASSFRTGGSYEQYF. The chain combines TRBV5-1 with TRBJ2-7; a weak D match, TRBD1 (5 bases). The V gene lost 2 bases and the J gene lost 1 base, with 13 bases spanning the gap. CDR1 and CDR2 (germline): SGHRS, YFSETQ. The CDR3 loop spans 15 amino acids.

The rearrangement uses TRBV30 and TRBJ1-2, with TRBD1 as a possible D gene (5 bases). V lost 2 bases and J 2 bases, leaving 6 bases between the germline ends. Per the germline V gene, CDR1 is GTSNPN and CDR2 is SVGIG (reference sequence). The CDR3 runs to 12 residues. The DNA for the CDR3 is TGTGCCTGGAGTCGGGACAACTATGGCTACACCTTC. Translated: CAWSRDNYGYTF.

The gene calls are TRBV9 and TRBJ2-2; D uncertain. CDR1 SGDLS and CDR2 YYNGEE come from the germline V gene. The CDR3 totals 13 residues. Trimming left V 0 bases short and J 7 bases short, with 7 bases between. The CDR3 spells CASSVAWDGELFF. CDR3 coding DNA: TGTGCCAGCAGCGTAGCGTGGGACGGGGAGCTGTTTTTT.

The genes are TRBV23-1 and TRBJ1-2; D not certain. TRBV23-1 has ORF status, its function being uncertain. V lost 0 bases to trimming and J lost 3 bases, with 8 bases between them. The CDR3 loop spans 14 amino acids. CDR3 protein: CASSQSTSHYGYTF. The CDR3, as DNA: TGCGCCAGCAGTCAATCGACCAGCCACTATGGCTACACCTTC.

The rearrangement uses TRBV28 and TRBJ2-6, with D perhaps TRBD1 (6 bases). V was clipped by 5 bases and J by 2 bases, with 10 bases between them. The CDR3 is 15 residues long. Germline CDR1 reads MDHEN; CDR2 reads SYDVKM. The CDR3 bases are TGTGCCAGCAGTCCAGGGGCTCCTGGGGCCAACGTCCTGACTTTC. Translation: CASSPGAPGANVLTF.

The V gene is TRBV25-1, the J gene TRBJ1-2; 8 bases match TRBD1. The trim removed 3 bases at V and 8 bases at J, leaving 14 bases unmatched. Germline CDR1 reads MGHDK; CDR2 reads SYGVNS. The CDR3 consists of 16 residues. The CDR3 reads CASSDYGRGREKGYTF. The CDR3 DNA follows: TGTGCCAGCAGTGATTACGGCAGGGGGCGCGAAAAAGGCTACACCTTC.

The gene calls are TRBV11-2 and TRBJ1-1; 10 positions match TRBD1. In germline, CDR1 is SGHAT, CDR2 FQNNGV. V was clipped by 3 bases and J by 5 bases; unmatched bases: 6. This CDR3 has 15 residues. CDR3 DNA: TGTGCCAGCAGCTTTGTGACAGGGGGCATGACTGAAGCTTTCTTT. It encodes CASSFVTGGMTEAFF.

The chain uses TRBV7-2 and TRBJ2-5; possibly TRBD2 for D (6 bases). V dropped 4 bases and J dropped 0 bases, with 15 bases sitting between them. The length of the CDR3 is 16 residues. Germline V gene sequence: CDR1 SGHTA, CDR2 FQGNSA. CDR3 sequence: CASSSLWAGYQETQYF. CDR3 bases: TGTGCCAGCAGCTCCCTGTGGGCGGGGTACCAAGAGACCCAGTACTTC.

This clone occurred once. V gene TRBV12-3 or TRBV12-4 combines with J gene TRBJ1-2; possibly TRBD1 for D (6 bases). There are 13 residues in the CDR3. V lost 6 bases, J lost 2 bases, and 10 bases lay in between. The CDR3 DNA reads TGTGCCAGCAGCTCCCAGGGGAACTATGGCTACACCTTC. It encodes CASSSQGNYGYTF.

This clone was seen just once. CDR3 in DNA: TGTGCCAGCAGTGTAGTTTACCTCGATTCACCCCTCCACTTT. Translated: CASSVVYLDSPLHF. The chain joins TRBV28 to TRBJ1-6; D is undetermined. CDR3 length equals 14 residues. V dropped 5 bases and J dropped 8 bases, with 13 bases sitting between them. The V gene's germline CDR1 is MDHEN and CDR2 SYDVKM.

This CDR3 is CAWPRANYGYTF. DNA of the CDR3: TGTGCCTGGCCCCGGGCTAACTATGGCTACACCTTC. The V and J genes are TRBV30 and TRBJ1-2, with D unclear. The CDR3 spans 12 residues. V lost 5 bases and J 0 bases, leaving 7 bases between the germline ends. Germline-derived CDR1 and CDR2 are GTSNPN and SVGIG (reference sequence).

The chain recombines TRBV5-4 with TRBJ2-3; 8 bases map to TRBD2. Per the germline V gene, CDR1 is SGHNT and CDR2 is YYREEE (reference sequence). The CDR3 runs to 17 residues. V trimming: 3 bases; J trimming: 1 base; junction bases outside the gene matches: 10. CDR3 region: CASSSKGTSGRTDTQYF. CDR3 nucleotides: TGTGCCAGCAGCTCGAAAGGAACTAGCGGCCGCACAGATACGCAGTATTTT.

V usage is TRBV19 and J usage is TRBJ1-4; D unresolved. Germline V gene data show CDR1 as LNHDA and CDR2 as SQIVND (reference sequence). The CDR3 extends over 15 amino acids. Trimming cost V 5 bases and J 0 bases, with 10 bases left between them. This chain's CDR3 is CASSPISSTNEKLFF. DNA for the CDR3: TGTGCCAGTAGTCCTATTTCTTCAACTAATGAAAAACTGTTTTTT.

The chain employs TRBV6-5 and TRBJ2-7; perhaps D is TRBD1 or TRBD2 (5 bases each). Germline values: CDR1 MNHEY, CDR2 SVGAGI. Trimming stripped 6 bases from V and 3 bases from J, with 18 bases between. The CDR3 covers 15 residues. Written as DNA, the CDR3 is TGTGCCAGCAGCCCCGGGGACCTAGGCCACTACGAGCAGTACTTC. It yields the protein CASSPGDLGHYEQYF.